Shown below are 22 T cell receptor beta chains from a single sample sequenced in a study of T cells in Graves' hyperthyroidism and ophthalmopathy. Template material for amplifying TCR beta CDR3 regions consisted of RNA transcripts. Researchers ran a first-round RT-PCR on the TCR CDR3 using the HTBI primer set. From the multiplex PCR reads, TCRdb called clonotypes with MiXCR, one entry per CDR3 protein. This table holds under 350,000 distinct CDR3 sequences, around 25% found once. The sequenced sample was blood. These TCRs come from a man aged 40-55 years with Graves' hyperthyroidism that later progressed to Graves' ophthalmopathy.

This clonotype was detected a few times. The chain recombines TRBV6-5 with TRBJ2-7; unclear D gene. CDR3 length equals 13 residues. Germline CDR1 and CDR2: MNHEY and SVGAGI. Trimming cost V 5 bases and J 1 base, with 9 bases left between them. The CDR3 DNA reads TGTGCCAGCAGTCTCTCGGCATCCTACGAGCAGTACTTC. Translating gives CASSLSASYEQYF.

The gene calls are TRBV6-5 and TRBJ2-7; no definite D call. The CDR3 loop spans 15 amino acids. In germline, CDR1 is MNHEY, CDR2 SVGAGI. Trimming cost V 0 bases and J 2 bases, with 11 bases left between them. The DNA for the CDR3 is TGTGCCAGCAGTTACTCTGGGCACGGACCCTACGAGCAGTACTTC. It encodes CASSYSGHGPYEQYF.

This clonotype has ten or more counts. For the CDR3, the DNA is TGCAGCGCTGGGAGGGGGACAGGGGGCTCTGGCTACACCTTC. It encodes CSAGRGTGGSGYTF. V usage is TRBV29-1 and J usage is TRBJ1-2; TRBD1 matches 12 bases. The CDR3 loop spans 14 amino acids. The junction had 10 bases not matched to a gene; V was cut back by 7 bases and J by 7 bases. Germline V gene lookup returns CDR1 SQVTM and CDR2 ANQGSEA.

This clonotype was recorded many times. The chain recombines TRBV20-1 with TRBJ2-5; TRBD2 matches at 7 bases. CDR3 length: 15 residues. Germline V lookup: CDR1 DFQATT, CDR2 SNEGSKA (reference sequence). The J segment lost 5 bases and the V segment lost 5 bases, leaving 14 bases of the junction unmatched. The CDR3 nucleotides read TGCAGTGCTGAGACTAGGGCGGGAGTCCACGAGACCCAGTACTTC. Amino acid sequence: CSAETRAGVHETQYF.

This clonotype was seen ten or more times. J is TRBJ1-2 and V is TRBV27; no clear D gene. CDR3 size: 14 residues. Germline V CDR1 and CDR2: MNHEY, SMNVEV (reference sequence). V was trimmed by 5 bases and J by 8 bases, leaving 18 bases between them. Written as DNA, the CDR3 is TGTGCCAGCAGTATCGGACCGGAGGTCAACGGCTACACCTTC. This sequence encodes CASSIGPEVNGYTF.

In this sample, this clonotype turned up many times. The chain employs TRBV24-1 and TRBJ2-7, with 12 bases that match TRBD1. The V gene end was trimmed by 5 bases and the J gene end by 2 bases; junction bases not matched to a gene: 3. Per germline, CDR1 KGHDR and CDR2 SFDVKD. This CDR3 has 15 residues. The CDR3 bases are TGTGCCACCAGTGTCGGGACAGGGGGCCCCTACGAGCAGTACTTC. Translation: CATSVGTGGPYEQYF.

This clonotype was recorded at least ten times. The V and J genes are TRBV5-1 and TRBJ1-5; D not resolved. Per the germline V gene, CDR1 is SGHRS and CDR2 is YFSETQ. The CDR3 runs to 15 residues. Trimming stripped 0 bases from V and 4 bases from J, with 11 bases between. The chain's CDR3 is CASSLDQSKNQPQHF. DNA of the CDR3: TGCGCCAGCAGCTTGGACCAGAGCAAAAATCAGCCCCAGCATTTT.

The sample holds many counts of this clonotype. The chain links TRBV12-3 or TRBV12-4 to TRBJ1-5; D gene ambiguous. The CDR3 has 15 amino acids. Trimming took off 1 base at V and 11 bases at J, with 18 bases between the two ends. The CDR3 coding sequence is TGTGCCAGCAGTTTAGGGCCCCAAGTAGTTTCGACCCAGCATTTT. The encoded protein is CASSLGPQVVSTQHF.

In this sample, this clonotype turned up many times. The V and J genes are TRBV6-1 and TRBJ2-7, with D perhaps being TRBD1 or TRBD2 (5 bases each). Germline-derived CDR1 and CDR2 are MNHNS and SASEGT. The CDR3 has 13 residues. Between the trimmed V and J ends, which lost 4 bases and 4 bases, there was a span of 11 bases. CDR3: CASSVGDLYEQYF. The CDR3 nucleotides are TGTGCCAGCAGTGTTGGGGACCTTTACGAGCAGTACTTC.

This clonotype was seen repeatedly, ten times or more. The chain combines TRBV6-5 with TRBJ2-5; 8 bases align to TRBD1. Unmatched junction bases numbered 13, after V lost 4 bases and J lost 0 bases. Germline-derived CDR1 and CDR2 are MNHEY and SVGAGI. The CDR3 consists of 18 residues. The chain's CDR3 is CASSSEGFRDRNQETQYF. In DNA form, the CDR3 reads TGTGCCAGCAGTTCTGAAGGGTTCCGGGACAGGAACCAAGAGACCCAGTACTTC.

The rearrangement uses TRBV2 and TRBJ1-2, with 9 bases aligning to TRBD1. The CDR3 consists of 15 residues. With 6 bases clipped from V and 8 bases from J, the junction kept 13 bases outside the gene matches. Germline CDR1 reads SNHLY; CDR2 reads FYNNEI. The CDR3 loop is CASSNQIGTGRGYTF. In DNA, the CDR3 is TGTGCCAGCAGCAACCAAATCGGGACAGGGAGAGGCTACACCTTC.

This clonotype occurred many times. The chain has TRBV6-2 or TRBV6-3 and TRBJ2-7; 9 bases line up with TRBD2. Per germline, CDR1 MNHEY and CDR2 SVGEGT. CDR3 length equals 14 residues. V lost 6 bases and J lost 3; bases outside the gene matches: 6. The CDR3 nucleotides are TGTGCCAGCAGCAAGCTAGCGGGGAACTACGAGCAGTACTTC. As protein: CASSKLAGNYEQYF.

This clonotype was detected many times. This chain connects TRBV24-1 to TRBJ2-2; D might be TRBD1 or TRBD2, each matching 5 bases. CDR1 is KGHDR and CDR2 is SFDVKD in the germline V gene. The V end was cut by 5 bases, the J end by 0 bases, with 9 bases between. The CDR3 sequence is 15 residues long. The CDR3 sequence is CATSGETANTGELFF. CDR3 coding DNA: TGTGCCACCAGTGGGGAGACAGCGAACACCGGGGAGCTGTTTTTT.

The chain recombines TRBV12-3 or TRBV12-4 with TRBJ1-2, with D perhaps TRBD1 (6 bases). V gave up 2 bases and J gave up 6 bases, with 10 bases separating them. The CDR3 consists of 13 residues. CDR3 sequence: CASSLTGWDGYTF. The CDR3 bases are TGTGCCAGCAGTTTAACAGGGTGGGATGGCTACACCTTC.

Remarks on this clonotype: The junction and the germline gene differ at one end; a read error may be behind it. The V and J genes are TRBV29-1 and TRBJ1-2; D unresolved. This CDR3 has 13 amino acids. Per the germline V gene, CDR1 is SQVTM and CDR2 is ANQGSEA. CDR3 DNA sequence: TGCAGCGCCCTCACCGCCAGTCTCTATGTCTACACCTTC. It encodes CSALTASLYVYTF.

V and J are TRBV12-3 or TRBV12-4 and TRBJ2-7; 7 bases fit TRBD1. The CDR3 loop spans 15 amino acids. V was pared by 3 bases and J by 3 bases, with 8 bases of the junction left unmatched. The DNA of the CDR3 is TGTGCCAGCAGTTTCTTCAACGACAGGGTCTACGAGCAGTACTTC. Protein product: CASSFFNDRVYEQYF.

The genes are TRBV30 and TRBJ2-4, with TRBD1 matching over 8 bases. Unmatched junction bases numbered 3, after V lost 2 bases and J lost 6 bases. CDR1 and CDR2 from the germline V gene are GTSNPN and SVGIG (reference sequence). There are 13 residues in the CDR3. As DNA, the CDR3 is TGTGCCTGGAGTACTCAGGGGGCAAACATTCAGTACTTC. Protein product: CAWSTQGANIQYF.

This clonotype was seen many times. V gene TRBV6-5 combines with J gene TRBJ1-1; D unclear. Looked up from germline, CDR1 is MNHEY and CDR2 is SVGAGI. V shed 2 bases and J shed 4 bases, with 14 bases lying between them. CDR3 size: 15 residues. The CDR3, as DNA: TGTGCCAGCAGTTACCTCACAGCCGAGGGCACTGAAGCTTTCTTT. This gives the protein CASSYLTAEGTEAFF.

The chain recombines TRBV7-2 with TRBJ2-2; 7 nucleotides match TRBD2. With V trimmed by 3 bases and J by 4 bases, 2 bases remained unmatched. This CDR3 region has 14 residues. Germline V gene sequence: CDR1 SGHTA, CDR2 FQGNSA. CDR3 coding DNA: TGTGCCAGCAGCTTCAGGGAGGGCACCGGGGAGCTGTTTTTT. Translating it yields CASSFREGTGELFF. Using reference TRBV7-2 and TRBJ2-2 for the parts outside the CDR3, the full variable domain is GAGVSQSPSNKVTEKGKDVELRCDPISGHTALYWYRQSLGQGLEFLIYFQGNSAPDKSGLPSDRFSAERTGGSVSTLTIQRTQQEDSAVYLCASSFREGTGELFFGEGSRLTVL.

This clonotype showed up many times. The J gene is TRBJ2-7, the V gene TRBV3-1, with TRBD2 matching 8 bases. Germline trimming cut 0 bases from V and 7 bases from J; bases unmatched to any gene: 8. The CDR3 totals 15 residues. Per germline, CDR1 LGHDT and CDR2 YNNKEL (reference sequence). CDR3 nucleotides: TGTGCCAGCAGCCAAGACGTGGTGGTAGCGGGGGAGCAGTACTTC. It specifies CASSQDVVVAGEQYF.

This clonotype has ten or more counts. The chain recombines TRBV10-2 with TRBJ1-1; D uncertain. There are 15 residues in the CDR3. Germline CDR1 WSHSY, CDR2 SAAADI. Trimming stripped 3 bases from V and 8 bases from J, with 19 bases between. The CDR3 here is CASSDVLGSSNEAFF. CDR3 nucleotide sequence: TGCGCCAGCAGTGACGTCCTGGGCTCGTCTAACGAAGCTTTCTTT.

The rearrangement joins TRBV6-1 to TRBJ2-7; 9 bases are a match to TRBD1. Germline values: CDR1 MNHNS, CDR2 SASEGT. The CDR3 extends over 15 amino acids. With V trimmed by 4 bases and J by 2 bases, 6 bases remained unmatched. The DNA of the CDR3 is TGTGCCAGCAGTGGTCCGGGACAGGGCGCCTACGAGCAGTACTTC. Amino acids: CASSGPGQGAYEQYF.